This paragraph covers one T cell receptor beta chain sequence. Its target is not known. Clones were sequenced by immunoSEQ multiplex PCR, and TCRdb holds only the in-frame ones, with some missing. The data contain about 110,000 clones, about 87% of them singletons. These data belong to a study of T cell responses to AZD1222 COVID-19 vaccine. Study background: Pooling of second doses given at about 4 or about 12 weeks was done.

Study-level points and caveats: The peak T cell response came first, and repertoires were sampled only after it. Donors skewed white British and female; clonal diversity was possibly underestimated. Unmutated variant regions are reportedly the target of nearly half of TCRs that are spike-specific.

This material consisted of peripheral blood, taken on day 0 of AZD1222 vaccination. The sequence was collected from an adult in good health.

In DNA form, the CDR3 reads TGTGCCAGCAGTTATGGGACAGGGAAAAATGAGCAGTTCTTC. Amino acids: CASSYGTGKNEQFF. The chain recombines TRBV6-2 or TRBV6-3 with TRBJ2-1; TRBD1 matches 9 bases. The CDR3 spans 14 residues. CDR1 and CDR2 (germline): MNHEY, SVGEGT. The trim removed 3 bases at V and 7 bases at J, leaving 4 bases unmatched.